This paragraph reports one T cell receptor (beta chain). These data belong to a study of CD8 T cells in Susac syndrome. CDR1 SGHTA and CDR2 FQGTGA come from the germline V gene. The CDR3 runs 14 residues. Trimming removed 1 base at V and 9 bases at J, with 13 bases between. Reverse transcription used about 0.5 to 1 ug RNA and random hexamers. TCRdb analysed the immunoSEQ multiplex PCR reads with MiXCR anew, one entry per CDR3 protein. The sample records around 200,000 distinct CDR3 sequences, around 93% being singletons. This sequence was found in a human donor with multiple sclerosis. This sequence joins TRBV7-3 and TRBJ1-3; D perhaps matches TRBD1 (5 bases). The sample consisted of CD4+ T cells from PBMCs. In DNA form, the CDR3 reads TGTGCCAGCAGCTTAAAGGGACCCCCTACCACCATATATTTT. It codes for CASSLKGPPTTIYF.